This T cell receptor (beta chain) was identified in a study of blood T cell repertoires in COVID-19. Study in general: Spain, Italy and the United States supplied samples that represented acute and convalescent COVID-19. T cells, B-cell-depleted T cells, or PBMCs supplied cDNA or gDNA.

This table comes from immunoSEQ multiplex PCR, and its TCRdb copy is limited to in-frame clones, with some not included. The repertoire has approximately 360,000 clones, less than 90% of them found once; the top ten carry around 5%. The CDR3 is 13 residues long. The V and J ends lost 6 bases and 10 bases respectively, with 13 bases between them. Germline V gene data show CDR1 as MNHNY and CDR2 as SVGAGI (reference sequence). The J gene is TRBJ1-6, the V gene TRBV6-6; no clear D. This TCR came from a woman aged 45-65 years who had recovered from COVID-19. Sequenced sample: PBMCs or T cells enriched from blood (not recorded which). The CDR3 reads CASSPYLKSPLHF. DNA of the CDR3: TGTGCCAGCAGCCCCTACTTGAAATCACCCCTCCACTTT.